Listed here are 5 T cell receptor beta chains from one sample, sequenced in a study of T cell responses to AZD1222 COVID-19 vaccine. Only in-frame clones appear in the TCRdb table, and some are missing; sequencing was by immunoSEQ multiplex PCR. The sample consists of 130,000 or so clones, approximately 91% of them appearing once. The sequencing here drew on peripheral blood, taken 28 days after the second AZD1222 dose. The receptors stem from an adult who received the AZD1222 COVID-19 vaccine.

The J gene is TRBJ1-5, the V gene TRBV6-2 or TRBV6-3; 8 nucleotides match TRBD1. This CDR3 contains 19 residues. The germline V gene encodes CDR1 MNHEY and CDR2 SVGEGT. The J segment lost 2 bases and the V segment lost 5 bases, leaving 17 bases of the junction unmatched. The CDR3 DNA sequence: TGTGCCAGCAGTCAACGGGCCCAGGGGGCGCGTAACCGCAATCAGCCCCAGCATTTT. Translated, it gives CASSQRAQGARNRNQPQHF.

The chain employs TRBV6-5 and TRBJ1-5, with 8 bases that match TRBD1. Trimming removed 4 bases from V and 3 bases from J; junction bases left unmatched: 5. The CDR3 is 15 residues long. The germline CDR1 and CDR2 sequences are MNHEY and SVGAGI. The CDR3 spells CASSLNRGNNQPQHF. The CDR3, as DNA: TGTGCCAGCAGTTTAAACAGGGGGAACAATCAGCCCCAGCATTTT.

The chain joins TRBV7-3 to TRBJ2-1; 11 positions agree with TRBD1. J lost 7 bases, V lost 2 bases, and 4 bases had no gene match. The CDR3 contains 15 residues. Per germline, CDR1 SGHTA and CDR2 FQGTGA. CDR3 DNA: TGTGCCAGCAGCTTAGGACAGGGGGCTTTGAATGAGCAGTTCTTC. Protein product: CASSLGQGALNEQFF.

This clone showed up just a few times. The chain combines TRBV5-1 with TRBJ1-2, with D perhaps TRBD1 (6 bases). Trimming took 4 bases from V and 4 from J, leaving 14 bases between them. Germline values: CDR1 SGHRS, CDR2 YFSETQ. This CDR3 spans 14 amino acids. The CDR3 is CASSPSGRGYGYTF. The CDR3 DNA follows: TGCGCCAGCAGCCCGTCAGGCAGGGGCTATGGCTACACCTTC.

The count of this clone is one. The CDR3 protein is CASSLPSGPHYNEQFF. As DNA, the CDR3 is TGTGCCAGCAGCCTTCCAAGCGGACCCCACTACAATGAGCAGTTCTTC. This chain joins TRBV2 and TRBJ2-1; D might be TRBD2 (5 bases). V was clipped by 6 bases and J by 3 bases, with 18 bases between them. Per the germline V gene, CDR1 is SNHLY and CDR2 is FYNNEI. The CDR3 has 16 residues. The full variable domain, in which reference TRBV2 and TRBJ2-1 provide the parts outside the CDR3, is EPEVTQTPSHQVTQMGQEVILRCVPISNHLYFYWYRQILGQKVEFLVSFYNNEISEKSEIFDDQFSVERPDGSNFTLKIRSTKLEDSAMYFCASSLPSGPHYNEQFFGPGTRLTVL.